This T cell receptor (beta chain) was recorded in a study of T cell repertoires in cytomegalovirus infection. This clonotype appeared many times. In TCRdb, the reads were re-called with MiXCR into one record per CDR3 protein. The table records 290,000 or so distinct CDR3 sequences, about 8.8% of them present only once. This CDR3 is built from 14 residues. Per the germline V gene, CDR1 is SGHTA and CDR2 is FQGNSA. Trimming took 5 bases from V and 1 from J, leaving 11 bases between them. The sequencing sample was made of PBMCs. The sequence was collected from a human donor in good health (CMV status not recorded). Some clones in this sample may be carry-over from other donors' samples. J is TRBJ1-1 and V is TRBV7-2; tentatively, D is TRBD1 (5 bases). CDR3 nucleotide sequence: TGTGCCAGCAGCCCCATGGGGCAGAACACTGAAGCTTTCTTT. Its protein is CASSPMGQNTEAFF.